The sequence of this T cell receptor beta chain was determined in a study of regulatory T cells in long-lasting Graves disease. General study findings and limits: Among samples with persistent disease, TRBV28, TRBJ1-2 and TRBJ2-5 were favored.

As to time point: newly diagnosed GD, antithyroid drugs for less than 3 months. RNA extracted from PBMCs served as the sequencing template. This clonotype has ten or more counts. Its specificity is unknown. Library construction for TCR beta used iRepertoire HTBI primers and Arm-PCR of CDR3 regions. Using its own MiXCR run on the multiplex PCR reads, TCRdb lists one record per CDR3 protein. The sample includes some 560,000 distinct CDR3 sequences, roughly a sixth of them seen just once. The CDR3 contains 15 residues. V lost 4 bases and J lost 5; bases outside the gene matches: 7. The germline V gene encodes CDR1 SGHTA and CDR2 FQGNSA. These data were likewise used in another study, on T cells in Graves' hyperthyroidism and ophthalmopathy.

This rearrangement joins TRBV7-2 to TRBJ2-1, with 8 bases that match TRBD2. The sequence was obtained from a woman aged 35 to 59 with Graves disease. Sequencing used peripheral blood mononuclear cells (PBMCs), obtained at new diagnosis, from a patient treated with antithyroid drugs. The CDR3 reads CASSWGSGGNNEQFF. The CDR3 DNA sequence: TGTGCCAGCAGCTGGGGGAGCGGGGGAAACAATGAGCAGTTCTTC. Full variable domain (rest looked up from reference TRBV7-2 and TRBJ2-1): GAGVSQSPSNKVTEKGKDVELRCDPISGHTALYWYRQSLGQGLEFLIYFQGNSAPDKSGLPSDRFSAERTGGSVSTLTIQRTQQEDSAVYLCASSWGSGGNNEQFFGPGTRLTVL.